This T cell receptor (beta chain) stems from a study of blood T cell repertoires in COVID-19. Across the study: PBMCs, B-cell-depleted T cells, or T cells were the source of the cDNA or gDNA that made up the material.

Original data processing: Estimation of nucleated cell counts was performed using reference gene primer amplification. The table came from immunoSEQ multiplex PCR; TCRdb's copy has only in-frame clones and leaves some out. Clone size and V and J calls were adopted from that table, with D and trimming inferred from the DNA. Here the sample spans 220,000 or so clones, 70% to 90% being singletons. The sample comprised peripheral blood. This TCR was recovered from a middle-aged man who had recovered from COVID-19.

CDR3 DNA: TGTGCCAGCTCCGACTTCGGCAATGAGCAGTTCTTC. It yields the protein CASSDFGNEQFF. The chain combines TRBV18 with TRBJ2-1; D is undetermined. V lost 6 bases to trimming and J lost 6 bases, with 9 bases between them. Germline values: CDR1 KGHSH, CDR2 LQKENI. This CDR3 spans 12 amino acids.